This is a list of T cell receptor beta chains from one sample in a study of T cell responses to AZD1222 COVID-19 vaccine. The protocol was immunoSEQ multiplex PCR, while the TCRdb copy is restricted to in-frame clones and leaves out a portion. The sample records 90,000 to 140,000 clones, 82% being singletons. The sequences come from peripheral blood, collected on day 0 of AZD1222 vaccination. The receptors were gathered from an adult in good health. Both conserved end residues are part of each CDR3. A D gene is named only where the DNA matches it firmly. Some rows have no size entry. The others give once, few or many, or a class for an expanded clone.

DNA: TGTGCCAGCAGCTACTCCAGGGGGAGCAATCAGCCCCAGCATTTT; CDR3: CASSYSRGSNQPQHF; J: TRBJ1-5; D: TRBD1; V: TRBV7-6; size: .
DNA: TGCGCCAGCAGCCAAGCCCCCAGCGGGGGGGCCATAGCAAATGAGCAGTTCTTC; CDR3: CASSQAPSGGAIANEQFF; J: TRBJ2-1; D: TRBD2; V: TRBV4-3; size: .
DNA: TGTGCCAGCCTCGGACAGGGACGGTCTAGCACAGATACGCAGTATTTT; CDR3: CASLGQGRSSTDTQYF; J: TRBJ2-3; D: TRBD1; V: TRBV2; size: once
DNA: TGTGCCAGCAGTGACCCATCAGGGGACGGAGAGACCCAGTACTTC; CDR3: CASSDPSGDGETQYF; J: TRBJ2-5; D: .; V: TRBV25-1; size: few
DNA: TGCGCCAGCAGTACCGGGACTGGCCAGCCCCAGCATTTT; CDR3: CASSTGTGQPQHF; J: TRBJ1-5; D: .; V: TRBV10-2; size: .
DNA: TGTGCCAGCAGTGAGGGGCAGGGTGGGTACACTGAAGCTTTCTTT; CDR3: CASSEGQGGYTEAFF; J: TRBJ1-1; D: .; V: TRBV6-1; size: once
DNA: TGTGCCAGCAGTTTATTTCCTAGCGGGGAGTACAATGAGCAGTTCTTC; CDR3: CASSLFPSGEYNEQFF; J: TRBJ2-1; D: TRBD2; V: TRBV27; size: .
DNA: TGCGCCAGCAGCCAAGAGCTCGCTAAGCTGAACACTGAAGCTTTCTTT; CDR3: CASSQELAKLNTEAFF; J: TRBJ1-1; D: .; V: TRBV4-3; size: .
DNA: TGTGCCTGGAGCCAACCTCCAGCCATCTACGAGCAGTACTTC; CDR3: CAWSQPPAIYEQYF; J: TRBJ2-7; D: .; V: TRBV30; size: .
DNA: TGTGCCAGCAGCTTAGGGGTGGGACAGGGGTTCAACTATGGCTACACCTTC; CDR3: CASSLGVGQGFNYGYTF; J: TRBJ1-2; D: TRBD1; V: TRBV11-2; size: .
DNA: TGCGCCAGCAGCACCGGGGACGGAGAACCAGGTCAGCCCCAGCATTTT; CDR3: CASSTGDGEPGQPQHF; J: TRBJ1-5; D: .; V: TRBV5-1; size: .
DNA: TGTGCCAGCAGTTTAGGTCCTACCGGGGAGCTGTTTTTT; CDR3: CASSLGPTGELFF; J: TRBJ2-2; D: .; V: TRBV12-3/TRBV12-4; size: few
DNA: TGCAGCGTAGGGGGGGGACAGGGCTACTCCTACAATGAGCAGTTCTTC; CDR3: CSVGGGQGYSYNEQFF; J: TRBJ2-1; D: TRBD1; V: TRBV29-1; size: .
DNA: TGTGCCAGCAGCCCCCAGGCCGCGGGAGCTTTCTTT; CDR3: CASSPQAAGAFF; J: TRBJ1-1; D: .; V: TRBV11-1; size: .
DNA: TGTGCCAGCAGCCAAGGAAACAAGGGGAGACTGTTTTTT; CDR3: CASSQGNKGRLFF; J: TRBJ1-4; D: .; V: TRBV4-2; size: few
DNA: TGTGCCAGCTCACCTACCGAGCGGACAGATACGCAGTATTTT; CDR3: CASSPTERTDTQYF; J: TRBJ2-3; D: .; V: TRBV18; size: .
DNA: TGTGCCAGTAGTATTCAGGGGGGAGGAACTGAAGCTTTCTTT; CDR3: CASSIQGGGTEAFF; J: TRBJ1-1; D: TRBD1; V: TRBV19; size: .
DNA: TGTGCCAGCAGCTTGCGGGCGACAGTTCCAGGGCCCCAGCATTTT; CDR3: CASSLRATVPGPQHF; J: TRBJ1-5; D: .; V: TRBV5-6; size: .
DNA: TGTGCCAGCAGCCAGAGGGGGGACGGACTAGCGGGGAAAGAGACCCAGTACTTC; CDR3: CASSQRGDGLAGKETQYF; J: TRBJ2-5; D: TRBD2; V: TRBV6-2/TRBV6-3; size: .
DNA: TGTGCCAGTAGTAACAGGGCAGGGGCCGTCTTCTACGAGCAGTACTTC; CDR3: CASSNRAGAVFYEQYF; J: TRBJ2-7; D: .; V: TRBV19; size: .
DNA: TGTGCCAGTAGTTCAGGGGGCTATGAGAACACTGAAGCTTTCTTT; CDR3: CASSSGGYENTEAFF; J: TRBJ1-1; D: TRBD1; V: TRBV19; size: few
DNA: TGTGCCAGCAGCACGGGACAGCCTGGAAACACCATATATTTT; CDR3: CASSTGQPGNTIYF; J: TRBJ1-3; D: TRBD1; V: TRBV11-2; size: .
DNA: TGTGCCACCAGCAGAGTCACTGAAGCTTTCTTT; CDR3: CATSRVTEAFF; J: TRBJ1-1; D: .; V: TRBV15; size: once
DNA: TGTGCCAGCAGCAGGTTTACAGGGACTCACTATGGCTACACCTTC; CDR3: CASSRFTGTHYGYTF; J: TRBJ1-2; D: .; V: TRBV2; size: .
DNA: TGCGCCAGCAGCCAAGTCCCAGGGGAGAACAGTGAAGCTTTCTTT; CDR3: CASSQVPGENSEAFF; J: TRBJ1-1; D: .; V: TRBV4-1; size: .
DNA: TGTGCCAGCAGTCTCCGGGACAGCAATCAGCCCCAGCATTTT; CDR3: CASSLRDSNQPQHF; J: TRBJ1-5; D: .; V: TRBV27; size: .
DNA: TGTGCCAGCAGCCAGTTTACCCCGGGACAGTGGGGAGAAAAACTGTTTTTT; CDR3: CASSQFTPGQWGEKLFF; J: TRBJ1-4; D: TRBD1; V: TRBV4-2; size: once
DNA: TGCGCCAGCAGCCAAGTGACGAACACCGGGGAGCTGTTTTTT; CDR3: CASSQVTNTGELFF; J: TRBJ2-2; D: .; V: TRBV4-1; size: once
DNA: TGTGCCAGCAGTGCCGGGGCCTGGGCCGAGCAGTACTTC; CDR3: CASSAGAWAEQYF; J: TRBJ2-7; D: .; V: TRBV2; size: .
DNA: TGTGCCAGTAGTCCATCCCTTACAGGGCCGCGGAACACTGAAGCTTTCTTT; CDR3: CASSPSLTGPRNTEAFF; J: TRBJ1-1; D: .; V: TRBV19; size: .
DNA: TGTGCCAGCAGTCATAGGGGGCCGGGTGGCTACACCTTC; CDR3: CASSHRGPGGYTF; J: TRBJ1-2; D: TRBD1; V: TRBV6-5; size: .
DNA: TGTGCCAGCAGCTTGTGGGGCCGTTTTGCAGATACGCAGTATTTT; CDR3: CASSLWGRFADTQYF; J: TRBJ2-3; D: .; V: TRBV11-2; size: .
DNA: TGTGCCAGCAGCCAAGTGGGCTACGAGCAGTACTTC; CDR3: CASSQVGYEQYF; J: TRBJ2-7; D: .; V: TRBV14; size: .
DNA: TGTGCCAGCAGCTTGGAAGGGGGGCTCACTGAAGCTTTCTTT; CDR3: CASSLEGGLTEAFF; J: TRBJ1-1; D: .; V: TRBV5-5; size: .
DNA: TGTGCCAGCAGGTTGCTTCTCTCTGGGGCCAACGTCCTGACTTTC; CDR3: CASRLLLSGANVLTF; J: TRBJ2-6; D: .; V: TRBV2; size: .
DNA: TGTGCCAGCAGCTTAGTCCCTAGCGGGGGATCCAACACCGGGGAGCTGTTTTTT; CDR3: CASSLVPSGGSNTGELFF; J: TRBJ2-2; D: TRBD2; V: TRBV7-3; size: .
DNA: TGTGCCAGCAGGAAGACAGGTTCTTCACCCCTCCACTTT; CDR3: CASRKTGSSPLHF; J: TRBJ1-6; D: .; V: TRBV12-3/TRBV12-4; size: .
DNA: TGTGCCAGCAGACGGGACCCGGTCACTGAAGCTTTCTTT; CDR3: CASRRDPVTEAFF; J: TRBJ1-1; D: .; V: TRBV19; size: .
DNA: TGTGCCAGCAGCCCGACTAGCGGGGGGGAGACCCAGTACTTC; CDR3: CASSPTSGGETQYF; J: TRBJ2-5; D: TRBD2; V: TRBV7-2; size: few
DNA: TGTGCCAGCAGTACCGACAGGTATGGCTACACCTTC; CDR3: CASSTDRYGYTF; J: TRBJ1-2; D: .; V: TRBV12-3/TRBV12-4; size: .
DNA: TGTGCCAGCAGCCTGGGGACAGGGGTGGGCAGTAATGGCTACACCTTC; CDR3: CASSLGTGVGSNGYTF; J: TRBJ1-2; D: TRBD1; V: TRBV4-2; size: .
DNA: TGCGCCAGCAGAGGGACAGGGGAGGCTGGAAACACCATATATTTT; CDR3: CASRGTGEAGNTIYF; J: TRBJ1-3; D: TRBD1; V: TRBV10-1; size: medium-sized
DNA: TGTGCCATCAGTGAGTCGGGGACAGGGTCGAATTCACCCCTCCACTTT; CDR3: CAISESGTGSNSPLHF; J: TRBJ1-6; D: TRBD1; V: TRBV10-3; size: few
DNA: TGTGCCAGCAGCTTGGCCAGGGGAGATACGCAGTATTTT; CDR3: CASSLARGDTQYF; J: TRBJ2-3; D: .; V: TRBV5-6; size: .
DNA: TGTGCCAGCAGCCATCTAAGACATTCACCCCTCCACTTT; CDR3: CASSHLRHSPLHF; J: TRBJ1-6; D: .; V: TRBV3-1/TRBV3-2; size: .
DNA: TGTGCCAGTACTAGGGACGGAAGCGGAGTTCAAGAGACCCAGTACTTC; CDR3: CASTRDGSGVQETQYF; J: TRBJ2-5; D: .; V: TRBV19; size: .
DNA: TGTGCCAGCAGCCCTCAGACAGGGAGGGAGGGGGTCATATATTTT; CDR3: CASSPQTGREGVIYF; J: TRBJ1-3; D: TRBD1; V: TRBV7-2; size: .
DNA: TGCGCCAGCAGCAAAGCTCCGGGCACAACCTACGAGCAGTACTTC; CDR3: CASSKAPGTTYEQYF; J: TRBJ2-7; D: .; V: TRBV4-1; size: .
DNA: TGTGCCAGCAGCCAGGGACTAGCGGGGGGGCCTAGCACAGATACGCAGTATTTT; CDR3: CASSQGLAGGPSTDTQYF; J: TRBJ2-3; D: TRBD2; V: TRBV4-2; size: .
DNA: TGTGCCAGTAGTATGGGGCTAGGGGCGAGAGAGACCCAGTACTTC; CDR3: CASSMGLGARETQYF; J: TRBJ2-5; D: .; V: TRBV19; size: once
DNA: TGTGCCACCCTCGGACAGGGTGAGGGGGGCTATGGCTACACCTTC; CDR3: CATLGQGEGGYGYTF; J: TRBJ1-2; D: TRBD1; V: TRBV15; size: .
DNA: TGTGCCAGCAGTTGGAGTACTAACACTGAAGCTTTCTTT; CDR3: CASSWSTNTEAFF; J: TRBJ1-1; D: .; V: TRBV27; size: .
DNA: TGTGCCAGCAGCAAAGGGGGGGTTACGACAGATACGCAGTATTTT; CDR3: CASSKGGVTTDTQYF; J: TRBJ2-3; D: .; V: TRBV21-1; size: .
DNA: TGTGCCAGCTCAGCACGACAACTGAGGGGCTATGGCTACACCTTC; CDR3: CASSARQLRGYGYTF; J: TRBJ1-2; D: .; V: TRBV18; size: .
DNA: TGTGCCAGCAGTTACCCGGGACAGCACGAGCAGTACTTC; CDR3: CASSYPGQHEQYF; J: TRBJ2-7; D: TRBD1; V: TRBV6-5; size: .
DNA: TGTGCCAGCAGCCGCGACTCGGGGGACTACACAGATACGCAGTATTTT; CDR3: CASSRDSGDYTDTQYF; J: TRBJ2-3; D: TRBD2; V: TRBV4-2; size: .
DNA: TGTGCCAGCAGCCAAGGAACAGGGGCTTATGGCTACACCTTC; CDR3: CASSQGTGAYGYTF; J: TRBJ1-2; D: TRBD1; V: TRBV3-1/TRBV3-2; size: .
DNA: TGCAGCGTTGGACGGGACCCGTCGACTAACTATGGCTACACCTTC; CDR3: CSVGRDPSTNYGYTF; J: TRBJ1-2; D: .; V: TRBV29-1; size: .
DNA: TGCAGCGTTGAATCTGGCTATGGCTACACCTTC; CDR3: CSVESGYGYTF; J: TRBJ1-2; D: .; V: TRBV29-1; size: .